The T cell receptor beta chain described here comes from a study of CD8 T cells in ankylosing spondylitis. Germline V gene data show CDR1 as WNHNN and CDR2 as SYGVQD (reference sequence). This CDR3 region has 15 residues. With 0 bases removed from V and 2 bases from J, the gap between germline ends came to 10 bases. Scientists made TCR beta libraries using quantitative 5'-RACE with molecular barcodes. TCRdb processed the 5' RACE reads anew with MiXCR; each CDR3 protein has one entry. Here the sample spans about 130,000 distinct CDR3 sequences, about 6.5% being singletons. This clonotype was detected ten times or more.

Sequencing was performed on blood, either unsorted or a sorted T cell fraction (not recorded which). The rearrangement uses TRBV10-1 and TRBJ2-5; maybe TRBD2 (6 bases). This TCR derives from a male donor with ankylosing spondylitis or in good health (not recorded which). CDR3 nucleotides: TGCGCCAGCAGTGAGTCGGCGGGGTATCAAGAGACCCAGTACTTC. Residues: CASSESAGYQETQYF.